Shown below are 24 T cell receptor beta chains from a single sample sequenced in a study of blood T cell repertoires in COVID-19. This table comes from immunoSEQ multiplex PCR, and its TCRdb copy is limited to in-frame clones, with some not included. The table records around 150,000 clones, about 79% of them present only once. Sequencing was performed on PBMCs or T cells enriched from blood (not recorded which). The receptors were gathered from a woman aged 45-65 years who had recovered from COVID-19.

This clone was recorded a few times. The chain links TRBV9 to TRBJ1-1, with no clear D. V was pared by 4 bases and J by 2 bases, with 18 bases between. The V gene's germline CDR1 is SGDLS and CDR2 YYNGEE. The CDR3 is 16 residues long. CDR3 DNA sequence: TGTGCCAGCAGCCCAATAGATGGGCTTCGAAACACTGAAGCTTTCTTT. Translating gives CASSPIDGLRNTEAFF.

This clone is a singleton in its sample. The chain links TRBV2 to TRBJ2-5; 10 nucleotides agree with TRBD2. Trimming cost V 4 bases and J 6 bases; bases outside gene matches: 8. Germline lookup yields CDR1 SNHLY and CDR2 FYNNEI. The CDR3 spans 15 residues. The CDR3 DNA reads as TGTGCCAGCAGTGTAACTAGCGGGGCTGGACAGACCCAGTACTTC. Its protein product is CASSVTSGAGQTQYF.

J is TRBJ2-7 and V is TRBV29-1; TRBD2 might be the D (5 bases). V dropped 4 bases and J dropped 5 bases, with 12 bases sitting between them. The CDR3 covers 12 residues. Germline values: CDR1 SQVTM, CDR2 ANQGSEA. The CDR3 loop reads CSVGRHGNEQYF. CDR3 DNA: TGCAGCGTTGGACGCCACGGGAACGAGCAGTACTTC.

This sequence joins TRBV5-4 and TRBJ1-6; D gene ambiguous. The V gene lost 0 bases and the J gene lost 7 bases, with 11 bases spanning the gap. This CDR3 is built from 15 residues. CDR1 SGHNT and CDR2 YYREEE come from the germline V gene (reference sequence). The CDR3 sequence is CASSLAGKRNSPLHF. DNA for the CDR3: TGTGCCAGCAGCTTGGCCGGGAAGAGAAATTCACCCCTCCACTTT. The whole variable domain, remainder taken from reference TRBV5-4 and TRBJ1-6, is ETGVTQSPTHLIKTRGQQVTLRCSSQSGHNTVSWYQQALGQGPQFIFQYYREEENGRGNFPPRFSGLQFPNYSSELNVNALELDDSALYLCASSLAGKRNSPLHFGNGTRLTVT.

In this sample, this clone turned up a few times. This sequence joins TRBV29-1 and TRBJ1-4; TRBD1 matches at 7 bases. Looked up from germline, CDR1 is SQVTM and CDR2 is ANQGSEA. The CDR3 runs to 12 residues. The junction had 5 bases not matched to a gene; V was cut back by 5 bases and J by 8 bases. The CDR3 coding sequence is TGCAGCGTTCGACAACAGGGGGAAAAACTGTTTTTT. It translates to CSVRQQGEKLFF.

This chain uses TRBV30 with TRBJ1-2, with D uncertain. The CDR3 is 15 residues long. Germline V lookup: CDR1 GTSNPN, CDR2 SVGIG (reference sequence). V was trimmed by 1 base and J by 4 bases, leaving 16 bases between them. CDR3 loop: CAWSGRERTGYGYTF. CDR3 nucleotides: TGTGCCTGGAGTGGCCGGGAACGGACGGGCTATGGCTACACCTTC.

The chain couples TRBV2 to TRBJ2-1, with 7 bases fitting TRBD1. Per germline, CDR1 SNHLY and CDR2 FYNNEI. The ends lost 3 bases at V and 0 bases at J; junction bases unmatched: 5. The CDR3 runs 16 residues. CDR3: CASSEDRWDSYNEQFF. In DNA form, the CDR3 reads TGTGCCAGCAGTGAGGACAGGTGGGACTCCTACAATGAGCAGTTCTTC. The variable domain in full, completed from reference TRBV2 and TRBJ2-1, reads EPEVTQTPSHQVTQMGQEVILRCVPISNHLYFYWYRQILGQKVEFLVSFYNNEISEKSEIFDDQFSVERPDGSNFTLKIRSTKLEDSAMYFCASSEDRWDSYNEQFFGPGTRLTVL.

The gene calls are TRBV10-3 and TRBJ2-3; D unresolved. CDR3 size: 13 residues. Looked up from germline, CDR1 is ENHRY and CDR2 is SYGVKD. The V end lost 9 bases, the J end lost 0 bases, and 10 bases lay between the germline ends. CDR3 amino acids: CAIRVVSTDTQYF. CDR3 bases: TGTGCCATTAGAGTGGTTAGCACAGATACGCAGTATTTT.

V usage is TRBV19 and J usage is TRBJ1-5; tentatively, D is TRBD1 (5 bases). V was clipped by 7 bases and J by 4 bases, with 17 bases between them. This CDR3 comprises 15 residues. From germline, CDR1 is LNHDA and CDR2 SQIVND (reference sequence). The CDR3 coding sequence is TGTGCCAGTAACGACGTGGCAGGGCGAAATCAGCCCCAGCATTTT. It encodes CASNDVAGRNQPQHF.

This sequence joins TRBV28 and TRBJ2-1; TRBD2 matches at 12 bases. V lost 5 bases and J lost 4; bases outside the gene matches: 15. Per the germline V gene, CDR1 is MDHEN and CDR2 is SYDVKM. The CDR3 runs to 19 residues. CDR3 sequence (DNA): TGTGCCAGCAGTACGATGTGGCCGACTAGCGGGAGCCTATACAATGAGCAGTTCTTC. Amino acids: CASSTMWPTSGSLYNEQFF.

This clone was recorded a few times. This rearrangement joins TRBV5-1 to TRBJ2-2; D remains unclear. Trimming removed 5 bases from V and 6 bases from J, with 11 bases in between. Germline-derived CDR1 and CDR2 are SGHRS and YFSETQ. The CDR3 totals 13 residues. The CDR3 sequence is CASRDYGAGELFF. The CDR3 nucleotides read TGCGCCAGCAGGGATTATGGAGCCGGGGAGCTGTTTTTT.

CDR3 bases: TGTGCCAGTAGTATAGAGGCTTTGGCGGGAGCGGTAAATGAGCAGTTCTTC. The encoded protein is CASSIEALAGAVNEQFF. The rearrangement joins TRBV19 to TRBJ2-1; 7 bases fit TRBD2. V dropped 0 bases and J dropped 7; count of bases not matched to a gene: 12. Germline V gene lookup returns CDR1 LNHDA and CDR2 SQIVND (reference sequence). The CDR3 is 17 amino acids.

This clone was counted between two and nine times. The V call is TRBV2, the J call TRBJ2-7; 10 positions agree with TRBD2. This CDR3 comprises 14 residues. The V gene's germline CDR1 is SNHLY and CDR2 FYNNEI. V trimming: 6 bases; J trimming: 6 bases; junction bases outside the gene matches: 8. The CDR3 loop is CASRPLAGAAEQYF. The CDR3 bases are TGTGCCAGCAGACCCCTAGCGGGAGCCGCCGAGCAGTACTTC.

This clone was detected only a few times. V and J are TRBV5-4 and TRBJ2-7; D gene unclear. Germline V gene data show CDR1 as SGHNT and CDR2 as YYREEE (reference sequence). The CDR3 is 11 residues long. V gave up 0 bases and J gave up 7 bases, with 5 bases separating them. CDR3 loop: CASSLGEEQYF. The CDR3 DNA is TGTGCCAGCAGCTTGGGAGAGGAGCAGTACTTC.

The rearrangement uses TRBV7-6 and TRBJ1-4; D gene unclear. The CDR3 is 14 residues long. Between the trimmed V and J ends, which lost 1 base and 5 bases, there was a span of 8 bases. Germline values: CDR1 SGHVS, CDR2 FNYEAQ. The CDR3 spells CASSLGAENEKLFF. The CDR3 bases are TGTGCCAGCAGCTTAGGGGCAGAGAATGAAAAACTGTTTTTT.

The rearrangement links TRBV4-2 to TRBJ1-4; D gene uncertain. The CDR3 runs to 14 residues. Trimming took off 6 bases at V and 4 bases at J, with 12 bases between the two ends. Per germline, CDR1 LGHNA and CDR2 YNFKEQ. The CDR3 loop is CASSSGLINEKLFF. CDR3 DNA sequence: TGTGCCAGCAGTTCAGGACTGATTAATGAAAAACTGTTTTTT.

This clone was observed a handful of times. Additional DNA sequences in this sample encode the identical CDR3. This chain joins TRBV19 and TRBJ1-1, with D possibly matching TRBD1 (5 bases). This CDR3 contains 14 residues. The V gene lost 2 bases and the J gene lost 0 bases, with 7 bases spanning the gap. Germline-derived CDR1 and CDR2 are LNHDA and SQIVND (reference sequence). CDR3 coding DNA: TGTGCCAGTAGTATAAGGGGCGTGAACACTGAAGCTTTCTTT. Translation gives CASSIRGVNTEAFF.

CDR3 amino acids: CASSRRGGWAYNSPLHF. The CDR3 nucleotides are TGTGCCAGCAGCCGGAGGGGAGGGTGGGCCTATAATTCACCCCTCCACTTT. The chain recombines TRBV28 with TRBJ1-6, with D possibly being TRBD1 (5 bases). CDR3 size: 17 residues. Trimming took off 6 bases at V and 2 bases at J, with 17 bases between the two ends. Germline V gene sequence: CDR1 MDHEN, CDR2 SYDVKM.

V and J are TRBV5-8 and TRBJ1-4, with 7 nucleotides matching TRBD1. V lost 4 bases, J lost 8 bases, and 14 bases stayed unmatched. The CDR3 spans 16 residues. Germline V gene lookup returns CDR1 SGHTS and CDR2 YDEGEE. CDR3 protein: CASSPGTARHGEKLFF. CDR3 coding DNA: TGTGCCAGCAGCCCGGGGACAGCACGGCATGGCGAAAAACTGTTTTTT.

At least ten counts were recorded for this clone. The chain employs TRBV6-5 and TRBJ2-4; the D gene is possibly TRBD2 (6 bases). Looked up from germline, CDR1 is MNHEY and CDR2 is SVGAGI. The CDR3 spans 14 residues. V lost 4 bases to trimming and J lost 6 bases, with 13 bases between them. CDR3 residues: CASSSLAGGNIQYF. CDR3 in DNA: TGTGCCAGCAGTTCACTAGCTGGGGGAAACATTCAGTACTTC.

This clone was found once. The V gene is TRBV5-5, the J gene TRBJ2-7, with D maybe TRBD1 (6 bases). Germline values: CDR1 SGHKS, CDR2 YYEKEE (reference sequence). The CDR3 spans 15 residues. Trimming stripped 0 bases from V and 0 bases from J, with 10 bases between. The CDR3 loop reads CASSLGNRDSYEQYF. The CDR3 region has the DNA TGTGCCAGCAGCTTGGGGAACAGGGACTCCTACGAGCAGTACTTC. The full variable domain, its missing parts supplied by reference TRBV5-5 and TRBJ2-7, is DAGVTQSPTHLIKTRGQQVTLRCSPISGHKSVSWYQQVLGQGPQFIFQYYEKEERGRGNFPDRFSARQFPNYSSELNVNALLLGDSALYLCASSLGNRDSYEQYFGPGTRLTVT.

This chain uses TRBV6-5 with TRBJ1-2; 11 positions agree with TRBD1. The CDR3 length is 15 residues. V dropped 5 bases and J dropped 7; count of bases not matched to a gene: 9. Germline CDR1 MNHEY, CDR2 SVGAGI. This chain's CDR3 is CASSNLGQGARGYTF. CDR3 nucleotides: TGTGCCAGCAGTAACCTAGGACAGGGGGCCCGTGGCTACACCTTC.

This rearrangement joins TRBV30 to TRBJ1-2, with a tentative D call TRBD1 (5 bases). Trimming stripped 2 bases from V and 5 bases from J, with 9 bases between. The germline V gene encodes CDR1 GTSNPN and CDR2 SVGIG (reference sequence). CDR3 length equals 12 residues. The CDR3 loop is CAWSTGVYGYTF. CDR3 coding DNA: TGTGCCTGGAGTACAGGCGTTTATGGCTACACCTTC.

This clone has only a few counts. This chain links TRBV6-5 with TRBJ1-1; 7 positions agree with TRBD1. V trimming: 6 bases; J trimming: 5 bases; junction bases outside the gene matches: 6. The CDR3 runs to 13 residues. Germline CDR1 MNHEY, CDR2 SVGAGI. CDR3 DNA sequence: TGTGCCAGCAGAACTCAGGGGGTTACTGAAGCTTTCTTT. Its translation: CASRTQGVTEAFF.